This T cell receptor beta chain was sequenced in a study of shared clonotypes between healthy human individuals. TCRdb keeps only in-frame clones here, not all; method: immunoSEQ multiplex PCR. The table has millions of clones, more than 90% seen once. Study observations and caveats: As a rule, naive subsets had a larger estimated richness than memory subsets. About 5% of naive CD4 clonotypes were shared across four donors.

Concerning this clone: What it recognizes is unknown.

Sequenced material: naive CD4+ T cells sorted from blood. Regarding subset: CD45RA+ positively selected. The sequence came from a young man in good health.

The CDR3: CASSFFPPGQGTNEQFF. In DNA, the CDR3 is TGTGCCAGCAGTTTCTTTCCTCCGGGACAGGGAACCAATGAGCAGTTCTTC. The genes are TRBV27 and TRBJ2-1, with 9 nucleotides matching TRBD1. This CDR3 comprises 17 residues. Trimming at V came to 3 bases and at J to 6 bases, leaving 12 bases not matched to a gene. The germline V gene encodes CDR1 MNHEY and CDR2 SMNVEV (reference sequence).